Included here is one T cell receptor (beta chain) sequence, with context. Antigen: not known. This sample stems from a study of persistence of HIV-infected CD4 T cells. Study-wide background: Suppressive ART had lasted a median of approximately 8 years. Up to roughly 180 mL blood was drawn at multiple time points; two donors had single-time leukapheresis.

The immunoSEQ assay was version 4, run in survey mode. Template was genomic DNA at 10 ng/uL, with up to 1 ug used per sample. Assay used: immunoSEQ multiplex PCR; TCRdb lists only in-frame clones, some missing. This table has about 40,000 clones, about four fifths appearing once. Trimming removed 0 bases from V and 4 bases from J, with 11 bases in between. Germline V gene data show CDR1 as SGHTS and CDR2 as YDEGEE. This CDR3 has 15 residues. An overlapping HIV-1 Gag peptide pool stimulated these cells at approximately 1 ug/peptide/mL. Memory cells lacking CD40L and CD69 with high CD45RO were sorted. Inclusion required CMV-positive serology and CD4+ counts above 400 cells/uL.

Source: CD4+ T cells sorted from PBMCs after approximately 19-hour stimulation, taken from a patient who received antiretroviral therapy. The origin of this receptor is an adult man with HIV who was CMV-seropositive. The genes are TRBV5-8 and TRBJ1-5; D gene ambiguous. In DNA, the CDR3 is TGTGCCAGCAGCTTGGAGACTTACTATAATCAGCCCCAGCATTTT. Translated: CASSLETYYNQPQHF.